The 19 T cell receptor beta chains listed next were all sequenced from one sample in a study of cytomegalovirus exposure and HLA in healthy donors. Use of 60 Vbeta and 13 Jbeta primers characterized the PCR. Sequencing was performed with immunoSEQ multiplex PCR; in TCRdb, only in-frame clones are kept and a portion is missing. Of under 150,000 clones detected, approximately 83% appear once; the ten largest clones hold approximately 2.3%. The sequenced sample was PBMCs. Receptors originate from a male donor in good health and CMV-seronegative.

The chain has TRBV7-6 and TRBJ2-3; D is unclear. V gave up 2 bases and J gave up 2 bases, with 8 bases separating them. The CDR3 covers 14 residues. Looked up from germline, CDR1 is SGHVS and CDR2 is FNYEAQ. CDR3 residues: CASSLWRPTDTQYF. DNA for the CDR3: TGTGCCAGCAGCTTATGGCGGCCCACAGATACGCAGTATTTT.

The CDR3 coding sequence is TGTGCCAGTATGGGGGAGGTCACTGAAGCTTTCTTT. Translated: CASMGEVTEAFF. This rearrangement joins TRBV19 to TRBJ1-1, with D possibly TRBD1 on 5 matching bases. CDR3 length equals 12 residues. Germline V gene lookup returns CDR1 LNHDA and CDR2 SQIVND (reference sequence). V lost 7 bases, J lost 4 bases, and 10 bases lay in between.

This clone was picked up a small number of times. CDR3 nucleotides: TGTGCCAGCAGACACAGGGGACCTGGCTACACCTTC. This gives the protein CASRHRGPGYTF. This chain links TRBV25-1 with TRBJ1-2, with TRBD1 matching over 7 bases. CDR1 and CDR2 from the germline V gene are MGHDK and SYGVNS. The trim removed 6 bases at V and 7 bases at J, leaving 5 bases unmatched. This CDR3 has 12 residues.

The chain has TRBV15 and TRBJ1-1; D gene uncertain. The germline CDR1 and CDR2 sequences are LNHNV and YYDKDF (reference sequence). Trimming shortened V by 10 bases and J by 5 bases, and 14 bases separated the two germline ends. This CDR3 is 12 amino acids long. The CDR3 sequence: CASAPTGTEAFF. CDR3 coding DNA: TGTGCCAGCGCACCCACGGGGACTGAAGCTTTCTTT. The full variable domain, with the rest looked up from reference TRBV15 and TRBJ1-1, is DAMVIQNPRYQVTQFGKPVTLSCSQTLNHNVMYWYQQKSSQAPKLLFHYYDKDFNNEADTPDNFQSRRPNTSFCFLDIRSPGLGDTAMYLCASAPTGTEAFFGQGTRLTVV.

There are a few counts of this clone. The rearrangement joins TRBV5-6 to TRBJ1-1, with unresolved D. CDR1 and CDR2 from the germline V gene are SGHDT and YYEEEE. CDR3 length: 13 residues. V was cut by 4 bases and J by 5 bases, with 12 bases left in between. The CDR3 bases are TGTGCCAGCAGCGTACCGACGGGAACTGAAGCTTTCTTT. Protein sequence: CASSVPTGTEAFF.

The rearrangement links TRBV6-1 to TRBJ1-1; D remains ambiguous. Per germline, CDR1 MNHNS and CDR2 SASEGT. The CDR3 consists of 13 residues. Trimming stripped 0 bases from V and 4 bases from J, with 6 bases between. In DNA form, the CDR3 reads TGTGCCAGCAGTGAAGCAGGGAGCACTGAAGCTTTCTTT. Protein: CASSEAGSTEAFF.

This CDR3 reads CASSRQGRYYEQYF. The CDR3 DNA reads TGTGCCAGCAGTCGACAGGGTCGGTACTACGAGCAGTACTTC. V usage is TRBV27 and J usage is TRBJ2-7; 7 bases are a match to TRBD1. Looked up from germline, CDR1 is MNHEY and CDR2 is SMNVEV (reference sequence). This CDR3 is 14 amino acids long. Trimming at V came to 5 bases and at J to 3 bases, leaving 7 bases not matched to a gene.

The chain recombines TRBV6-6 with TRBJ2-7, with TRBD2 matching over 10 bases. V was pared by 8 bases and J by 3 bases, with 7 bases of the junction left unmatched. The CDR3 contains 14 residues. Germline CDR1 and CDR2: MNHNY and SVGAGI (reference sequence). The DNA of the CDR3 is TGTGCCAGCGCTAAGCGGGAGGGGGTCTACGAGCAGTACTTC. This codes for CASAKREGVYEQYF.

CDR3 sequence reads: CASNQLAGFYEQYF. CDR3 nucleotide sequence: TGTGCCAGCAATCAACTAGCGGGATTTTACGAGCAGTACTTC. The chain joins TRBV6-6 to TRBJ2-7; 10 bases match TRBD2. Unmatched junction bases numbered 7, after V lost 7 bases and J lost 4 bases. Germline values: CDR1 MNHNY, CDR2 SVGAGI (reference sequence). The CDR3 is 14 amino acids.

The rearrangement links TRBV15 to TRBJ1-1; D not certain. This CDR3 region has 16 residues. The germline gives CDR1 LNHNV, CDR2 YYDKDF (reference sequence). Trimming stripped 0 bases from V and 0 bases from J, with 11 bases between. In DNA, the CDR3 is TGTGCCACCAGCAGAGATCTGGTAGCTATGAACACTGAAGCTTTCTTT. This encodes CATSRDLVAMNTEAFF.

The chain links TRBV4-3 to TRBJ2-3; D is undetermined. The CDR3 is 13 amino acids. V lost 3 bases and J lost 3, with 7 bases in between. From germline, CDR1 is LGHNA and CDR2 YSLEER. The DNA of the CDR3 is TGCGCCAGCAGCCAGCGGTCGACAGATACGCAGTATTTT. It specifies CASSQRSTDTQYF.

The rearrangement joins TRBV7-3 to TRBJ2-6; no clear D. Germline V CDR1 and CDR2: SGHTA, FQGTGA. The V and J ends lost 5 bases and 4 bases respectively, with 12 bases between them. The CDR3 consists of 15 residues. CDR3 amino acids: CASSHRPGGANVLTF. Written as DNA, the CDR3 is TGTGCCAGCAGCCACCGACCCGGGGGGGCCAACGTCCTGACTTTC.

As to this clone: At one end the junction does not follow the germline gene, possibly because of a read error. The genes are TRBV6-1 and TRBJ2-1; 7 bases match TRBD2. The V gene's germline CDR1 is MNHNS and CDR2 SASEGT. The CDR3 length is 16 residues. As DNA, the CDR3 is TGTGCCTGCAGTGCCCCCTCGGGAGGAGCGGACAATGAGCAGTTCTTC. Protein product: CACSAPSGGADNEQFF.

This chain links TRBV4-3 with TRBJ1-3; 7 bases line up with TRBD1. This CDR3 contains 17 residues. With 4 bases clipped from V and 4 bases from J, the junction kept 13 bases outside the gene matches. The V gene's germline CDR1 is LGHNA and CDR2 YSLEER. The CDR3 is CASSPGYGRDSGNTIYF. In DNA, the CDR3 is TGCGCCAGCAGCCCAGGTTATGGCAGGGACAGCGGAAACACCATATATTTT.

The chain joins TRBV4-2 to TRBJ2-7; 10 bases agree with TRBD2. Germline V gives CDR1 LGHNA, CDR2 YNFKEQ. The V and J ends lost 5 bases and 7 bases, in that order; junction bases with no gene match: 11. This CDR3 has 15 residues. The CDR3 bases are TGTGCCAGCAGCACCGGACTAGCGGACCCTATTGAGCAGTACTTC. Amino acid sequence: CASSTGLADPIEQYF.

Of note for this clone: One junction end does not reproduce the germline sequence, and a read error may be involved. V usage is TRBV7-9 and J usage is TRBJ2-3, with D possibly being TRBD2 (6 bases). Germline values: CDR1 SEHNR, CDR2 FQNEAQ (reference sequence). The CDR3 covers 15 residues. The CDR3 loop is CSSSLASVEADTQYF. In nucleotides, the CDR3 is TGTTCCAGCAGCTTAGCTAGCGTAGAAGCAGATACGCAGTATTTT.

V usage is TRBV5-6 and J usage is TRBJ1-2, with 9 bases matching TRBD1. This CDR3 spans 14 amino acids. The ends lost 2 bases at V and 7 bases at J; junction bases unmatched: 6. Per germline, CDR1 SGHDT and CDR2 YYEEEE. CDR3 in amino acids: CASSFVPGQGGYTF. The CDR3 nucleotides are TGTGCCAGCAGCTTTGTCCCGGGACAGGGTGGCTACACCTTC.

The V gene is TRBV9, the J gene TRBJ2-1; maybe TRBD2 (7 bases). This CDR3 is 15 amino acids long. Germline CDR1 reads SGDLS; CDR2 reads YYNGEE. Trimming removed 3 bases at V and 6 bases at J, with 16 bases between. In nucleotides, the CDR3 is TGTGCCAGCAGCGAGGGAGGGGGGAGATTCAATGAGCAGTTCTTC. It specifies CASSEGGGRFNEQFF.

V gene TRBV5-6 combines with J gene TRBJ1-4; unclear D gene. Germline V gene sequence: CDR1 SGHDT, CDR2 YYEEEE. V shed 0 bases and J shed 5 bases, with 5 bases lying between them. CDR3 length: 13 residues. The CDR3, as DNA: TGTGCCAGCAGCTTGGCGGGGAATGAAAAACTGTTTTTT. Protein sequence: CASSLAGNEKLFF.